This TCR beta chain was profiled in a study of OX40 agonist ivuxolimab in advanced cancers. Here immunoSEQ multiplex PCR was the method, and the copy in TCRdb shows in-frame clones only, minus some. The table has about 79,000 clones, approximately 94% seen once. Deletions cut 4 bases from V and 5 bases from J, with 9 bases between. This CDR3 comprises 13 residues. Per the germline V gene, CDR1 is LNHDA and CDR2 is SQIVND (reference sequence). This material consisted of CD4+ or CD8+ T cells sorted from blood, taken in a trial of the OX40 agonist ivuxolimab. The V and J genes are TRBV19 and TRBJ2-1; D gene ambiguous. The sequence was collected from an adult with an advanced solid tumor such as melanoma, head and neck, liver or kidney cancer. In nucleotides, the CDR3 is TGTGCCAGTAGTACCAACCAGAACAATGAGCAGTTCTTC. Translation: CASSTNQNNEQFF.